This section outlines one TCR beta chain sequence together with its context. Trimming cost V 1 base and J 6 bases; bases outside gene matches: 5. The length of the CDR3 is 15 residues. CDR1 SGHTS and CDR2 YDEGEE come from the germline V gene. Here immunoSEQ multiplex PCR was the method, and the copy in TCRdb shows in-frame clones only, minus some. The profile shows 300,000 or so clones, more than 80% of them singletons. The data belong to a study of blood T cell repertoires in COVID-19. Study at large: COVID-19 samples collected from the United States, Italy and Spain covered acute and convalescent phases. Sources were T cells, B-cell-depleted T cells, or PBMCs; the material itself was cDNA or gDNA.

The chain has TRBV5-8 and TRBJ1-5, with 9 bases aligning to TRBD1. The receptor's source is a woman between 35 and 50 years old with acute or convalescent COVID-19. Sequenced material: peripheral blood. For the CDR3, the DNA is TGTGCCAGCAGCTTGTCTGGGACAGGGTTTCAGCCCCAGCATTTT. Its translation is CASSLSGTGFQPQHF.